A selection of T cell receptor beta chains follows, all from one sample in a study of shared clonotypes between healthy human individuals. Some clones are missing from TCRdb's copy, which holds only in-frame ones; the method was immunoSEQ multiplex PCR. The top ten clones hold less than 40% of a sample with roughly 660,000 clones, 90% of them seen once. The sample consisted of memory CD8+ T cells from PBMCs. All receptors come from a man between 18 and 35 years old in good health. Some clones in this sample may be carry-over from other donors' samples. CDR3s include the opening cysteine and the closing phenylalanine or tryptophan. D genes are given only for firm matches. Only part of the rows carry a size: once, few, many, or a class if the clone is expanded.

v_call: TRBV19; j_call: TRBJ1-1; d_call: .; clone_size: .; cdr3_nt: TGTGCCAGTACCGTGGGCAGGATGCCCACTGAAGCTTTCTTT; cdr3_aa: CASTVGRMPTEAFF
v_call: TRBV9; j_call: TRBJ2-3; d_call: .; clone_size: once; cdr3_nt: TGTGCCAGCAGCGTCAAGATGAAAGATGGGGGTACAGATACGCAGTATTTT; cdr3_aa: CASSVKMKDGGTDTQYF
v_call: TRBV29-1; j_call: TRBJ2-3; d_call: .; clone_size: once; cdr3_nt: TGCAGCGTTGGCGAACTCCGGCCCATAATCCTTTCTAGCACAGATACGCAGTATTTT; cdr3_aa: CSVGELRPIILSSTDTQYF
v_call: TRBV6-5; j_call: TRBJ2-6; d_call: .; clone_size: .; cdr3_nt: TGTGCCAGCAGGAAGAGGGCTGGGGCCAACGTCCTGACTTTC; cdr3_aa: CASRKRAGANVLTF
v_call: TRBV10-1; j_call: TRBJ2-7; d_call: .; clone_size: once; cdr3_nt: TGCGCCAGCAGTGAGGCCAGGGGCCACGAGCAGTACTTC; cdr3_aa: CASSEARGHEQYF
v_call: TRBV28; j_call: TRBJ1-1; d_call: .; clone_size: .; cdr3_nt: TGTGCCAGCAGTCAATTCTTGTTTAGCGGGACAGAAGCTTTCTTT; cdr3_aa: CASSQFLFSGTEAFF
v_call: TRBV14; j_call: TRBJ2-3; d_call: .; clone_size: .; cdr3_nt: TGTGCCAGCAGCCACTACCCGGACAGTCCCACAGATACGCAGTATTTT; cdr3_aa: CASSHYPDSPTDTQYF
v_call: TRBV4-2; j_call: TRBJ2-7; d_call: TRBD2; clone_size: once; cdr3_nt: TGTGCCAGCAGCCAACTAGGACTAGCCTACGAGCAGTACTTC; cdr3_aa: CASSQLGLAYEQYF
v_call: TRBV19; j_call: TRBJ2-7; d_call: TRBD2; clone_size: .; cdr3_nt: TGTGCCAGTAGTCCCCTTGGGGGACTAGCGGGAGCCCCCCACGAGCAGTACTTC; cdr3_aa: CASSPLGGLAGAPHEQYF
v_call: TRBV11-2; j_call: TRBJ2-2; d_call: TRBD1; clone_size: .; cdr3_nt: TGTGCCAGCAGACCCAGACAGGGAAGGACCGGGGAGCTGTTTTTT; cdr3_aa: CASRPRQGRTGELFF
v_call: TRBV28; j_call: TRBJ2-3; d_call: TRBD1; clone_size: once; cdr3_nt: TGTGCCAGCAGCGGGACAGGGAACACAGATACGCAGTATTTT; cdr3_aa: CASSGTGNTDTQYF
v_call: TRBV4-2; j_call: TRBJ2-1; d_call: TRBD2; clone_size: .; cdr3_nt: TGTGCCAGCAGCCCTCTCCTAGCGGGAGACAATGAGCAGTTCTTC; cdr3_aa: CASSPLLAGDNEQFF
v_call: TRBV10-3; j_call: TRBJ1-1; d_call: .; clone_size: few; cdr3_nt: TGTGCCATCAGTGAGTCACCACCGGCCCTGAACACTGAAGCTTTCTTT; cdr3_aa: CAISESPPALNTEAFF
v_call: TRBV7-8; j_call: TRBJ2-7; d_call: .; clone_size: once; cdr3_nt: TGTGCCAGCAGCCTTTATCGGGACGAGCAGTACTTC; cdr3_aa: CASSLYRDEQYF
v_call: TRBV27; j_call: TRBJ2-1; d_call: .; clone_size: .; cdr3_nt: TGTGCCAGCCTTGAAGGGCAGGGATCCTACAATGAGCAGTTCTTC; cdr3_aa: CASLEGQGSYNEQFF
v_call: TRBV2; j_call: TRBJ1-1; d_call: .; clone_size: .; cdr3_nt: TGTGCCAGCATGACTAACAGGCGATCGACTGAAGCTTTCTTT; cdr3_aa: CASMTNRRSTEAFF
v_call: TRBV7-2; j_call: TRBJ2-7; d_call: .; clone_size: .; cdr3_nt: TGTGCCAGCAGCTTGCATTCAATGTACGAGCAGTACTTC; cdr3_aa: CASSLHSMYEQYF